The 25 T cell receptor delta chains below come from one sample, sequenced in a study of Vδ1+ human thymocytes. Notes on the study in general: Highly polyclonal TRG and TRD repertoires with Gaussian CDR3 length distributions appeared in thymus.

Antigens of these TCRs are unknown. The template was reverse-transcribed extracted RNA. The CDR3 regions were amplified by multiplex PCR from V-gene primers to a constant-region primer. TCRdb re-called clones from the multiplex PCR reads using CATT. The sample contains roughly 55,000 delta-chain clones, approximately 15% of which appear only once. What was sequenced was Vdelta1+ gamma-delta thymocytes from the thymus. Indicated subset: FACS-sorted CD3+ TCRalphabeta- TCRVdelta1+ TCRVdelta2- thymocytes. The receptors were sampled from a boy under two years old who had congenital heart surgery.

A few counts support this clone. This sequence joins TRDV1 and TRDJ1; D is uncertain. The CDR3 runs 15 residues. CDR1 and CDR2 from the germline V gene are TSWWSYY and QGS. The V gene lost 1 base and the J gene lost 8 bases, with 17 bases spanning the gap. Here the CDR3 reads CALGERRPRRQKLIF. CDR3 nucleotides: TGTGCTCTTGGGGAACGACGTCCCCGGAGACAAAAACTCATCTTT.

The gene calls are TRDV2 and TRDJ3; D is ambiguous. The CDR3 runs to 15 residues. The ends were cut back, 5 bases at V and 0 bases at J, with 7 bases in the middle. CDR1 and CDR2 (germline): GEAIGNYY, EKD. The CDR3 DNA reads as TGTGCCTGTGTCCTTAGCTCCTGGGACACCCGACAGATGTTTTTC. This encodes CACVLSSWDTRQMFF.

A few counts support this clone. This rearrangement joins TRDV1 to TRDJ1; 11 nucleotides line up with TRDD3. Germline CDR1 reads TSWWSYY; CDR2 reads QGS. The V and J ends lost 5 bases and 0 bases, in that order; junction bases with no gene match: 11. The CDR3 is made up of 18 amino acids. The CDR3 spells CALGPWRWGILHTDKLIF. CDR3 sequence (DNA): TGTGCTCTTGGGCCCTGGCGCTGGGGGATACTGCACACCGATAAACTCATCTTT.

This clone was picked up a small number of times. The chain has TRDV1 and TRDJ1; 13 bases agree with TRDD3. The CDR3 spans 22 residues. Germline trimming cut 0 bases from V and 0 bases from J; bases unmatched to any gene: 16. Germline loops: CDR1 TSWWSYY, CDR2 QGS. This CDR3 is CALGELMQIPTLGDTYTDKLIF. CDR3 coding DNA: TGTGCTCTTGGGGAACTAATGCAAATTCCTACACTGGGGGATACGTACACCGATAAACTCATCTTT.

The chain employs TRDV1 and TRDJ1, with 8 bases lining up with TRDD2. This CDR3 region has 20 residues. Germline CDR1 reads TSWWSYY; CDR2 reads QGS. J was trimmed by 4 bases and V by 1 base; bases with no gene match: 20. The CDR3 region has the DNA TGTGCTCTTGGGGAACCCCTTCTTCCTACTTACGGGGATGGTATCGATAAACTCATCTTT. It specifies CALGEPLLPTYGDGIDKLIF.

This clone was counted between two and nine times. The chain recombines TRDV1 with TRDJ1; a weak D match, TRDD2 (6 bases). The CDR3 covers 19 residues. The ends were cut back, 0 bases at V and 1 base at J, with 21 bases in the middle. Germline loops: CDR1 TSWWSYY, CDR2 QGS. Here the CDR3 DNA reads TGTGCTCTTGGGGAACTTGATCCTACGTCGGTGGGGCCCACCGATAAACTCATCTTT. This gives the protein CALGELDPTSVGPTDKLIF.

This clone came up a few times. The chain combines TRDV1 with TRDJ1, with TRDD3 matching 8 bases. The CDR3 extends over 21 amino acids. The ends lost 4 bases at V and 1 base at J; junction bases unmatched: 23. Looked up from germline, CDR1 is TSWWSYY and CDR2 is QGS. CDR3 in DNA: TGTGCTCTTGGGGGAAGGCCTTCCCAAGCCTCCGTACTGGGGGGCACCGATAAACTCATCTTT. Protein product: CALGGRPSQASVLGGTDKLIF.

This clone was seen a few times. The chain uses TRDV1 and TRDJ1; TRDD2 matches 9 bases. CDR3 length: 19 amino acids. V was clipped by 4 bases and J by 0 bases; unmatched bases: 15. The germline V gene has CDR1 TSWWSYY and CDR2 QGS. As DNA, the CDR3 is TGTGCTCTTGGGGGAGCCTTCCTACGTGGGAAAGCGTACACCGATAAACTCATCTTT. Translation: CALGGAFLRGKAYTDKLIF.

The V gene is TRDV1, the J gene TRDJ1, with 13 nucleotides matching TRDD3. This CDR3 has 21 residues. Germline assignment: CDR1 TSWWSYY and CDR2 QGS. The trim removed 0 bases at V and 0 bases at J, leaving 13 bases unmatched. CDR3 in amino acids: CALGELPTTGGYVGYTDKLIF. CDR3 DNA: TGTGCTCTTGGGGAACTTCCTACTACTGGGGGATACGTGGGGTACACCGATAAACTCATCTTT.

The chain recombines TRDV1 with TRDJ1, with 9 bases fitting TRDD3. Germline V CDR1 and CDR2: TSWWSYY, QGS. Trimming took 1 base from V and 4 from J; bases not matched to a gene: 13. This CDR3 has 18 amino acids. The CDR3, as DNA: TGTGCTCTTGGGGAACGGACCCCCCCCTGGGGGATTTACGATAAACTCATCTTT. It codes for CALGERTPPWGIYDKLIF.

This chain joins TRDV1 and TRDJ1; D might be TRDD2 or TRDD3, each matching 6 bases. Germline CDR1 TSWWSYY, CDR2 QGS. The CDR3 runs to 24 residues. Trimming removed 0 bases from V and 0 bases from J, with 35 bases in between. CDR3 bases: TGTGCTCTTGGGGAACTTAGGCTAGTTCCTAGCGTCGGGGATCTGATGTTTCACACCGATAAACTCATCTTT. It encodes CALGELRLVPSVGDLMFHTDKLIF.

This clone was detected only a few times. J is TRDJ1 and V is TRDV1; TRDD3 agrees at 7 bases. The V segment lost 1 base and the J segment 3 bases; nucleotides outside the gene matches: 20. Germline V lookup: CDR1 TSWWSYY, CDR2 QGS. This CDR3 has 20 amino acids. The CDR3 is CALGEPEVGGDSPLSDKLIF. The CDR3 DNA is TGTGCTCTTGGGGAACCAGAGGTTGGGGGGGATTCACCGCTTTCCGATAAACTCATCTTT.

This rearrangement joins TRDV1 to TRDJ1, with 12 nucleotides matching TRDD3. This CDR3 is 21 amino acids long. CDR1 is TSWWSYY and CDR2 is QGS in the germline V gene. Unmatched junction bases numbered 19, after V lost 5 bases and J lost 0 bases. CDR3 bases: TGTGCTCTTGGGAAGCCAATCCTATCGTACTGGGGGATACCGTACACCGATAAACTCATCTTT. This sequence encodes CALGKPILSYWGIPYTDKLIF.

This clone was seen only a few times. The chain uses TRDV1 and TRDJ1; 9 bases map to TRDD3. The CDR3 length is 23 residues. Germline CDR1 and CDR2: TSWWSYY and QGS. V trimming: 5 bases; J trimming: 0 bases; junction bases outside the gene matches: 28. CDR3 region: CALGLEFLLQPTYWGRYTDKLIF. For the CDR3, the DNA is TGTGCTCTTGGGTTGGAGTTCCTACTCCAACCAACTTACTGGGGGAGATACACCGATAAACTCATCTTT.

V gene TRDV1 combines with J gene TRDJ1; 8 bases are a match to TRDD3. CDR1 TSWWSYY and CDR2 QGS come from the germline V gene. The CDR3 is 20 residues long. Losses at the gene ends were 0 bases for V and 4 bases for J; bases not matched to a gene: 19. CDR3 amino acids: CALGELGLRVGGSGFDKLIF. As DNA, the CDR3 is TGTGCTCTTGGGGAACTAGGACTACGAGTTGGGGGATCTGGTTTCGATAAACTCATCTTT.

This clone has just a few counts. The V and J genes are TRDV1 and TRDJ1, with TRDD3 identical over 12 bases. The CDR3 has 27 amino acids. V lost 0 bases and J lost 0; bases outside the gene matches: 32. Germline CDR1 TSWWSYY, CDR2 QGS. The CDR3 sequence: CALGELASQSYSNCTGGYKVYTDKLIF. CDR3 nucleotides: TGTGCTCTTGGGGAACTAGCGTCCCAGTCCTACTCGAATTGTACTGGGGGATACAAGGTTTACACCGATAAACTCATCTTT.

Of note for this clone: Mismatch with germline at one junction end may stem from a read error. The J gene is TRDJ1, the V gene TRDV2; 8 nucleotides line up with TRDD3. CDR1 is GEAIGNYY and CDR2 is EKD in the germline V gene. The length of the CDR3 is 17 residues. The CDR3 DNA reads TGTGCCTGTGACAGACCTGGGGGACCCGAGCGAGATAATAAACCCATCTTT. It yields the protein CACDRPGGPERDNKPIF.

This sequence joins TRDV1 and TRDJ1; TRDD3 matches 10 bases. The length of the CDR3 is 19 residues. CDR1 and CDR2 (germline): TSWWSYY, QGS. Losses at the gene ends were 2 bases for V and 0 bases for J; bases not matched to a gene: 12. The CDR3 spells CALGELWGDTRFDTDKLIF. CDR3 coding DNA: TGTGCTCTTGGGGAATTGTGGGGGGATACGCGCTTTGACACCGATAAACTCATCTTT.

The chain recombines TRDV1 with TRDJ1; 10 nucleotides match TRDD3. Germline-derived CDR1 and CDR2 are TSWWSYY and QGS. The CDR3 runs 20 residues. Germline trimming cut 0 bases from V and 0 bases from J; bases unmatched to any gene: 13. In DNA, the CDR3 is TGTGCTCTTGGGGAACTGGTCCCTCCCACTGGGGGATTGTACACCGATAAACTCATCTTT. Its protein is CALGELVPPTGGLYTDKLIF.

This clone has just a few counts. The rearrangement uses TRDV1 and TRDJ1; D gene unclear. The CDR3 sequence is 14 residues long. V was shortened by 5 bases and J by 1 base, with 11 bases between the two germline ends. Germline CDR1 TSWWSYY, CDR2 QGS. CDR3 nucleotides: TGTGCTCTTGGGCCTTACCGGGGCACCGATAAACTCATCTTT. This encodes CALGPYRGTDKLIF.

This clone occurred a few times. The chain joins TRDV1 to TRDJ1; 12 nucleotides agree with TRDD3. There are 19 residues in the CDR3. In germline, CDR1 is TSWWSYY, CDR2 QGS. V lost 1 base to trimming and J lost 0 bases; unmatched junction nucleotides: 9. For the CDR3, the DNA is TGTGCTCTTGGGGAACAGTTCATACTGGGGGATACAGACACCGATAAACTCATCTTT. Its protein is CALGEQFILGDTDTDKLIF.

This sequence joins TRDV1 and TRDJ1; no clear D gene. Germline V gene sequence: CDR1 TSWWSYY, CDR2 QGS. The CDR3 runs to 14 residues. V lost 4 bases, J lost 1 base, and 10 bases lay in between. The CDR3 region is CALGGTSLTDKLIF. The CDR3 DNA reads as TGTGCTCTTGGGGGAACAAGCCTCACCGATAAACTCATCTTT.

This clone has just a few counts. This chain joins TRDV1 and TRDJ1; TRDD2 aligns across 9 bases. CDR1 and CDR2 from the germline V gene are TSWWSYY and QGS. J gave up 4 bases and V 0 bases, and 12 bases lay outside the gene matches. This CDR3 comprises 18 residues. This CDR3 reads CALGELNWPSYVNDKLIF. The DNA of the CDR3 is TGTGCTCTTGGGGAACTAAATTGGCCTTCCTACGTCAACGATAAACTCATCTTT.

This clone appeared a few times. V is TRDV1 and J is TRDJ1; no reliable D call. V was trimmed by 2 bases and J by 0 bases, leaving 22 bases between them. The CDR3 is 19 amino acids. Germline lookup yields CDR1 TSWWSYY and CDR2 QGS. The CDR3 is CALGERLCGWEDYTDKLIF. The CDR3 nucleotides are TGTGCTCTTGGGGAAAGGTTATGTGGGTGGGAGGACTACACCGATAAACTCATCTTT.

This clone was seen a few times. The chain is built from TRDV1 and TRDJ1; the match to TRDD3 covers 9 bases. V was clipped by 2 bases and J by 2 bases; unmatched bases: 21. The CDR3 runs 21 residues. Germline assignment: CDR1 TSWWSYY and CDR2 QGS. CDR3 DNA sequence: TGTGCTCTTGGGGAAACATCCTTCCGACGGGGATACGCGGGTTGGACCGATAAACTCATCTTT. Protein sequence: CALGETSFRRGYAGWTDKLIF.